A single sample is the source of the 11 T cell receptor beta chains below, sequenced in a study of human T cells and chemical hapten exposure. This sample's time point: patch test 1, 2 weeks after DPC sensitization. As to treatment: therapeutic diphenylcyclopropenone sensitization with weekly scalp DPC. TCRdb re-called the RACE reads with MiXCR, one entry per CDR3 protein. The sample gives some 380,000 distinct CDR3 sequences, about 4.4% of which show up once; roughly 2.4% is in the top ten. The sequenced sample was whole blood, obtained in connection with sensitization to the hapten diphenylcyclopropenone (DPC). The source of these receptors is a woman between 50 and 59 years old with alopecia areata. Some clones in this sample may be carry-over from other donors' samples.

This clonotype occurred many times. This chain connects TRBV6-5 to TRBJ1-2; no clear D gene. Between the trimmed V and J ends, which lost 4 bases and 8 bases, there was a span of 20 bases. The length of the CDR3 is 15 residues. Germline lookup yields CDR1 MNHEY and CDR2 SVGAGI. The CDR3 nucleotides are TGTGCCAGCAGTTCAGAATTTCGGGCATCCAACGGCTACACCTTC. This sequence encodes CASSSEFRASNGYTF.

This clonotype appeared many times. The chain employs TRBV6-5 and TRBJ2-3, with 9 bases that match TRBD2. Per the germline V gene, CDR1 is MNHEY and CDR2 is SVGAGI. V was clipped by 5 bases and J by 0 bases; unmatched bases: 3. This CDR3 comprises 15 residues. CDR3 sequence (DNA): TGTGCCAGCAGTCCTAGCGGGGTTAGCACAGATACGCAGTATTTT. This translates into CASSPSGVSTDTQYF.

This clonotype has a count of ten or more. CDR3 bases: TGTGCTAGTGTTTTACAGGGGGCCACCAACTATGGCTACACCTTC. Translation: CASVLQGATNYGYTF. V and J are TRBV12-5 and TRBJ1-2, with 9 bases fitting TRBD1. The length of the CDR3 is 15 residues. Germline CDR1 and CDR2: LGHNT and FRNRAP. Trimming at V came to 7 bases and at J to 2 bases, leaving 8 bases not matched to a gene.

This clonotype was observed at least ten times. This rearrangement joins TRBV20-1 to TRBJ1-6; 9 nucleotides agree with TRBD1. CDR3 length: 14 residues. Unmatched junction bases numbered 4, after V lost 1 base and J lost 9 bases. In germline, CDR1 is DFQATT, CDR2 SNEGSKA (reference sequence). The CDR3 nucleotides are TGCAGTGCTAGAGTGGGACAGGGTAGTTCACCCCTCCACTTT. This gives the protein CSARVGQGSSPLHF.

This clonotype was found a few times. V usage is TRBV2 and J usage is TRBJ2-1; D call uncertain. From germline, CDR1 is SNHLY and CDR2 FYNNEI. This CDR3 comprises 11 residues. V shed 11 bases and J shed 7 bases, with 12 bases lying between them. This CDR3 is CAVMVRNEQFF. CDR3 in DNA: TGTGCCGTAATGGTGCGAAATGAGCAGTTCTTC.

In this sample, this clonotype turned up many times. CDR3 sequence reads: CASNPGVFNQPQHF. The CDR3 DNA reads TGTGCCAGTAACCCGGGCGTCTTCAATCAGCCCCAGCATTTT. The chain has TRBV19 and TRBJ1-5; D is ambiguous. There are 14 residues in the CDR3. V gave up 7 bases and J gave up 3 bases, with 13 bases separating them. Germline V gene data show CDR1 as LNHDA and CDR2 as SQIVND (reference sequence).

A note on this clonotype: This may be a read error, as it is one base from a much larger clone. The CDR3, as DNA: TGCAGTGCTAGAGTTCCAGCGGGGACAGATACGCAGTATTTT. It encodes CSARVPAGTDTQYF. This chain links TRBV20-1 with TRBJ2-3; 7 nucleotides agree with TRBD2. V gave up 1 base and J gave up 3 bases; unmatched junction bases: 4. The germline V gene has CDR1 DFQATT and CDR2 SNEGSKA (reference sequence). The CDR3 loop spans 14 amino acids.

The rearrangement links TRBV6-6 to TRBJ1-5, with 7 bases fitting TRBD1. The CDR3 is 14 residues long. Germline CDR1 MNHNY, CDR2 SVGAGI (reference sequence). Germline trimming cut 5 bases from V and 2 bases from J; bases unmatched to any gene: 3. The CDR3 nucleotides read TGTGCCAGCAGTGCGCAGGGGGGCAATCAGCCCCAGCATTTT. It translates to CASSAQGGNQPQHF.

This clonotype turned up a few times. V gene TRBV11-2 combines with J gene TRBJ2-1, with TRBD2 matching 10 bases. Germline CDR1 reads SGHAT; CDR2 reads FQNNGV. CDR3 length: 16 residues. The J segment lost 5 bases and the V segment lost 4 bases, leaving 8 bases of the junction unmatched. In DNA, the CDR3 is TGTGCCAGCAGCTCAATAGCGGGAGGAAACGACAATGAGCAGTTCTTC. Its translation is CASSSIAGGNDNEQFF.

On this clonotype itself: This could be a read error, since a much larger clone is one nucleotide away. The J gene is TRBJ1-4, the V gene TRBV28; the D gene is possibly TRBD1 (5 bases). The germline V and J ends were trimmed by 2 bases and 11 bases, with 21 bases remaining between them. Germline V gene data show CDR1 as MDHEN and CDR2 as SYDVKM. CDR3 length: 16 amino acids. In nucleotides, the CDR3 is TGTGCCAGCAGTTTACCGGGTGGGGACTGGGCTTTTAAACTGTTTTTT. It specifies CASSLPGGDWAFKLFF. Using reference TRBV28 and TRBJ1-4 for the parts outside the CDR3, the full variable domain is DVKVTQSSRYLVKRTGEKVFLECVQDMDHENMFWYRQDPGLGLRLIYFSYDVKMKEKGDIPEGYSVSREKKERFSLILESASTNQTSMYLCASSLPGGDWAFKLFFGSGTQLSVL.

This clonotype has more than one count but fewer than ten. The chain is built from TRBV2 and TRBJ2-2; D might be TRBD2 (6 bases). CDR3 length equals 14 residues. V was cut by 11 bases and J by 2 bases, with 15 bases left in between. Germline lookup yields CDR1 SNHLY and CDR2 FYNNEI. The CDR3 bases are TGTGCCGGTCGTGGAGGGATAAACACCGGGGAGCTGTTTTTT. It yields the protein CAGRGGINTGELFF. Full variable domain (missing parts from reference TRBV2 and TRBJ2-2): EPEVTQTPSHQVTQMGQEVILRCVPISNHLYFYWYRQILGQKVEFLVSFYNNEISEKSEIFDDQFSVERPDGSNFTLKIRSTKLEDSAMYFCAGRGGINTGELFFGEGSRLTVL.